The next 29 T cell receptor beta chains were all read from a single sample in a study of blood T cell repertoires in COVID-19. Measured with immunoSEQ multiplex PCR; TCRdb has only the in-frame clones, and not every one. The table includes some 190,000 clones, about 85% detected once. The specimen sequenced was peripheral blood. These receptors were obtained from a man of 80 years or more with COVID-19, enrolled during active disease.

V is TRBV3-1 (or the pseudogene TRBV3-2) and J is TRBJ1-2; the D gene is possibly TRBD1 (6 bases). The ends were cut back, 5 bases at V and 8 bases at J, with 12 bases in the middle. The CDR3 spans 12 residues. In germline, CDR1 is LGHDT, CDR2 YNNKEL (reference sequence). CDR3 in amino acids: CASSNGQWGYTF. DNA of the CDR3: TGTGCCAGCAGCAACGGACAGTGGGGCTACACCTTC.

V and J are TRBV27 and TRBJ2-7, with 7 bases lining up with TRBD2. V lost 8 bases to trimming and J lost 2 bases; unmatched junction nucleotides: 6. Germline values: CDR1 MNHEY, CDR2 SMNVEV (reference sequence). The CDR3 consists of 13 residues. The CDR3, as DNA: TGTGCCAGCTCAGCGGGGACGCCCTACGAGCAGTACTTC. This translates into CASSAGTPYEQYF.

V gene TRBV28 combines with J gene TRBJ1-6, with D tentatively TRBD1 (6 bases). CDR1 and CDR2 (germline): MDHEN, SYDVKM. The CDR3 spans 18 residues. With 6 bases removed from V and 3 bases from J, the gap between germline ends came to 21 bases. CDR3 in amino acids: CASSPGGVSGNYNSPLHF. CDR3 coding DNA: TGTGCCAGCAGCCCGGGGGGCGTGTCTGGGAACTATAATTCACCCCTCCACTTT.

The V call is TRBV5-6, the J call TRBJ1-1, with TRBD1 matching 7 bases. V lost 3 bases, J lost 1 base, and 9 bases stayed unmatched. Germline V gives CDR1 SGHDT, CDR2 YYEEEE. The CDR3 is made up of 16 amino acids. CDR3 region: CASSSFPQGGNTEAFF. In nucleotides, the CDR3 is TGTGCCAGCAGCTCCTTCCCCCAGGGGGGGAACACTGAAGCTTTCTTT.

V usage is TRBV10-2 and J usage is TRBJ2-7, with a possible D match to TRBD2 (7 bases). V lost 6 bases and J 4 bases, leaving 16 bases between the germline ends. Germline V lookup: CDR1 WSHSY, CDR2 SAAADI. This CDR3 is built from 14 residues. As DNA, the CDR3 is TGCGCCAGCAGGCGGTCGGGGGGCCTTTACGAGCAGTACTTC. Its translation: CASRRSGGLYEQYF.

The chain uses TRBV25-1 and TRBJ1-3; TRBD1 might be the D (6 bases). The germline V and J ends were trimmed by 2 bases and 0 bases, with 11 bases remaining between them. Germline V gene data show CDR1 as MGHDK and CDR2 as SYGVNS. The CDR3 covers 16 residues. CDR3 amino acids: CASSEGTLSSGNTIYF. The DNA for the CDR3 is TGTGCCAGCAGTGAAGGGACATTGAGCTCTGGAAACACCATATATTTT.

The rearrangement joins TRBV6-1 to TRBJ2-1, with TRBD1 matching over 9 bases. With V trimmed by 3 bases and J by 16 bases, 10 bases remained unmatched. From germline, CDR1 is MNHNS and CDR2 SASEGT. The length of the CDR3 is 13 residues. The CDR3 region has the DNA TGTGCCAGCAGTGAGCCCGGGACAGGGCCCAATTTCTTC. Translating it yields CASSEPGTGPNFF.

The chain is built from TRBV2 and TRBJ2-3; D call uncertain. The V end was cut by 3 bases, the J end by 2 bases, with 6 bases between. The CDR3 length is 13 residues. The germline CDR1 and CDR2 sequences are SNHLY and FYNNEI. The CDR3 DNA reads TGTGCCAGCAGTGACCTTAACACAGATACGCAGTATTTT. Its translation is CASSDLNTDTQYF.

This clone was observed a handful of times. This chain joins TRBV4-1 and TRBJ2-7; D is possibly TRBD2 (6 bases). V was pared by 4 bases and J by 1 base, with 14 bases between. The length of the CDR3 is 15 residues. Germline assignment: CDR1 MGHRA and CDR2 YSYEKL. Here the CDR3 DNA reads TGCGCCAGCAGCCTAAATCCGGGGGAGTCCTACGAGCAGTACTTC. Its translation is CASSLNPGESYEQYF.

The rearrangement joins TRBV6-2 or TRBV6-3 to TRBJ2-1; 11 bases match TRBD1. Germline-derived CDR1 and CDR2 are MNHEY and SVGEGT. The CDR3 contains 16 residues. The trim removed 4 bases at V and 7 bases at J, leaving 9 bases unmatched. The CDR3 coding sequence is TGTGCCAGCAGTTCCCCGCTCCGGGACAGGGGGAATGAGCAGTTCTTC. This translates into CASSSPLRDRGNEQFF.

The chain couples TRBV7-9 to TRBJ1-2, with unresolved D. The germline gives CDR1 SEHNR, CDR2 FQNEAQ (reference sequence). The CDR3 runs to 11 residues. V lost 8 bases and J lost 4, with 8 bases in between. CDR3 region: CASAGFYGYTF. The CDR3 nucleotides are TGTGCCAGCGCCGGTTTCTATGGCTACACCTTC.

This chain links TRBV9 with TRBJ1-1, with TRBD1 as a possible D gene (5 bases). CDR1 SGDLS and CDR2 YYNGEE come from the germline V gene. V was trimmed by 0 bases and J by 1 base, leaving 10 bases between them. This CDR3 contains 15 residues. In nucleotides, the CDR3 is TGTGCCAGCAGCGTAGAACCTGGACAGAACACTGAAGCTTTCTTT. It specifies CASSVEPGQNTEAFF.

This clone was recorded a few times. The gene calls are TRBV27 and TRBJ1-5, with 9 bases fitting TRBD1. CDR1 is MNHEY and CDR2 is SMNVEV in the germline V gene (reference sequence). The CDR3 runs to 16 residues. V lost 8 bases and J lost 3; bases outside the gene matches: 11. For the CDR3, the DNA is TGTGCCAGCCAGCCCTTCCGGGACAGGGACAATCAGCCCCAGCATTTT. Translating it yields CASQPFRDRDNQPQHF.

This chain's CDR3 is CASSLSDSAFNYGYTF. Here the CDR3 DNA reads TGCGCCAGCAGCCTATCGGACAGTGCTTTCAACTATGGCTACACCTTC. The gene calls are TRBV5-1 and TRBJ1-2; maybe TRBD1 (6 bases). Germline CDR1 SGHRS, CDR2 YFSETQ. V was cut by 4 bases and J by 2 bases, with 18 bases left in between. This CDR3 is built from 16 residues.

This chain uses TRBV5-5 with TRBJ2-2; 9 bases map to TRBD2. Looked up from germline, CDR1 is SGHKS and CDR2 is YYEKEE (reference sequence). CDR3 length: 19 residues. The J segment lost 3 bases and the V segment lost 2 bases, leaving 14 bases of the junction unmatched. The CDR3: CASSFLVSGGLRDTGELFF. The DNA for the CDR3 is TGTGCCAGCAGCTTTTTGGTTAGCGGGGGATTAAGGGACACCGGGGAGCTGTTTTTT. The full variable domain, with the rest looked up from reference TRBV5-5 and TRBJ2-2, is DAGVTQSPTHLIKTRGQQVTLRCSPISGHKSVSWYQQVLGQGPQFIFQYYEKEERGRGNFPDRFSARQFPNYSSELNVNALLLGDSALYLCASSFLVSGGLRDTGELFFGEGSRLTVL.

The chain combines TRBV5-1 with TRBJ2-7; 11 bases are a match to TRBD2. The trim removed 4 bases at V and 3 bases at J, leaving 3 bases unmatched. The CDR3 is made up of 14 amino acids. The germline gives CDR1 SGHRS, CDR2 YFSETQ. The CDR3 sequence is CASSAGTSGYEQYF. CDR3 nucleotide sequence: TGCGCCAGCAGCGCTGGGACTAGCGGCTACGAGCAGTACTTC.

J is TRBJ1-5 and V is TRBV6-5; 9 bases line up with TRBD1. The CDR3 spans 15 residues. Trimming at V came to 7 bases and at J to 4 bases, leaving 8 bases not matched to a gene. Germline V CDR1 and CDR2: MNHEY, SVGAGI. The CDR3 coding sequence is TGTGCCAGCACTACCTCGGGACAGGGTAATCAGCCCCAGCATTTT. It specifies CASTTSGQGNQPQHF.

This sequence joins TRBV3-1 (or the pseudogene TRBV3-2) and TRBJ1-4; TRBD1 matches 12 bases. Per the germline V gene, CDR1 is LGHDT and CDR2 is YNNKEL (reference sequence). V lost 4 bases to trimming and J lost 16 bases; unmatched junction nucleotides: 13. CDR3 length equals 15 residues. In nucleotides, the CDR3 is TGTGCCAGCAGCCCCGGGACAGGGGGCGTAAAGGGCCCGTTTTTT. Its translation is CASSPGTGGVKGPFF.

The CDR3 region has the DNA TGTGCCAGCAGTGAAGAGCAGGGGACTAAGAAGCAGTACTTC. Translation: CASSEEQGTKKQYF. V and J are TRBV6-1 and TRBJ2-7; a weak D match, TRBD2 (7 bases). Deletions cut 1 base from V and 8 bases from J, with 15 bases between. CDR1 and CDR2 (germline): MNHNS, SASEGT. This CDR3 has 14 amino acids.

The DNA for the CDR3 is TGTGCCAGCTCCAACGGGGAGACCCAGTACTTC. This sequence encodes CASSNGETQYF. The V gene is TRBV27, the J gene TRBJ2-5; D is unresolved. V lost 8 bases and J lost 5, with 9 bases in between. Germline V gene lookup returns CDR1 MNHEY and CDR2 SMNVEV (reference sequence). The CDR3 extends over 11 amino acids.

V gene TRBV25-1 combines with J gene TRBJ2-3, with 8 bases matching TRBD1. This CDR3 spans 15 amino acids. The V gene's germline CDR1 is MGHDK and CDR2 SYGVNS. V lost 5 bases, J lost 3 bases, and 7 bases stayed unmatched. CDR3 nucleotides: TGTGCCAGCAGTCCCCAGGGGGCGAGGACAGATACGCAGTATTTT. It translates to CASSPQGARTDTQYF.

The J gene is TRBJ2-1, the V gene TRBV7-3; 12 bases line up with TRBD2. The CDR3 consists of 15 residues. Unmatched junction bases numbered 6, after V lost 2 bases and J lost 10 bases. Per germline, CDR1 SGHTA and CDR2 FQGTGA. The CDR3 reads CASSLLAGGRREQFF. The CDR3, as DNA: TGTGCCAGCAGCTTACTAGCGGGGGGGCGGCGAGAGCAGTTCTTC.

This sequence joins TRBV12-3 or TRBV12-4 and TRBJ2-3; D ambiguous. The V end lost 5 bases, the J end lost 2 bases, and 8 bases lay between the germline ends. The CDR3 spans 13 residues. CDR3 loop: CASSPGHTDTQYF. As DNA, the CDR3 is TGTGCCAGCAGTCCCGGTCACACAGATACGCAGTATTTT.

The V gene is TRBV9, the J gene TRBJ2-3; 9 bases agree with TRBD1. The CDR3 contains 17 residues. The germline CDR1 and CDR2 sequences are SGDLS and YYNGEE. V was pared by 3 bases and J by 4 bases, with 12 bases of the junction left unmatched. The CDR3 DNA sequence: TGTGCCAGCAGCGGGTACAAACAGGGGGCAAACGCAGATACGCAGTATTTT. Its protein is CASSGYKQGANADTQYF.

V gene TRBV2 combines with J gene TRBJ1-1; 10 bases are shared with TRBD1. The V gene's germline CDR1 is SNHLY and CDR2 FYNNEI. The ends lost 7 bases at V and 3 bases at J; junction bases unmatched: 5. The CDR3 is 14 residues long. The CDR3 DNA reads TGTGCCAGCACTTGGACAGGGGGAGACACTGAAGCTTTCTTT. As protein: CASTWTGGDTEAFF.

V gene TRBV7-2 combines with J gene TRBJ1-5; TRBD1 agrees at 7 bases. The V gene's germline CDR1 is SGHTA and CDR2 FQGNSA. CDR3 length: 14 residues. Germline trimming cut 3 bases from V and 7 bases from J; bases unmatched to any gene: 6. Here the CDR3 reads CASSLTGKIQPQHF. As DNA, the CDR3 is TGTGCCAGCAGCTTGACAGGGAAGATACAGCCCCAGCATTTT.

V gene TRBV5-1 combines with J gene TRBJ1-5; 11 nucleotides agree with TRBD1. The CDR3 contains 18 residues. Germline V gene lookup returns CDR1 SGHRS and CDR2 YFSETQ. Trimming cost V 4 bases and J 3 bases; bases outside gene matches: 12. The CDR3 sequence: CASSAYKGQGESNQPQHF. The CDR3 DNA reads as TGCGCCAGCAGCGCGTACAAGGGACAGGGGGAATCCAATCAGCCCCAGCATTTT.

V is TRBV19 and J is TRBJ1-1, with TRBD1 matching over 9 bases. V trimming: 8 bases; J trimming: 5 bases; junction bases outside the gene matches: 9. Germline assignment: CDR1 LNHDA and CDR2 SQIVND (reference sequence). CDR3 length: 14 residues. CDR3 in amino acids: CASHTGGYDTEAFF. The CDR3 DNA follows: TGTGCCAGTCATACAGGGGGCTATGATACTGAAGCTTTCTTT.

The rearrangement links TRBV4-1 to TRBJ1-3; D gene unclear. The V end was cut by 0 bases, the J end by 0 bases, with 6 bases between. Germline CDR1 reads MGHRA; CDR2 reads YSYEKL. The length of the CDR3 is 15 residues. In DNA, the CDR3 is TGCGCCAGCAGCCAAGACAGATTCTCTGGAAACACCATATATTTT. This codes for CASSQDRFSGNTIYF.